Shown below are 28 T cell receptor beta chains from a single sample sequenced in a study of blood T cell repertoires in COVID-19. Sequenced by immunoSEQ multiplex PCR; TCRdb stores in-frame clones only, minus some. Seen here are some 99,000 clones, around 82% observed once, and the top ten hold around 4.7%. What was sequenced was peripheral blood. The receptors derive from a human donor in a cohort sampled during active or convalescent COVID-19.

This sequence joins TRBV27 and TRBJ1-1, with a weak D call TRBD1 (6 bases). The germline CDR1 and CDR2 sequences are MNHEY and SMNVEV (reference sequence). CDR3 length equals 14 residues. Trimming removed 2 bases at V and 1 base at J, with 8 bases between. CDR3 sequence (DNA): TGTGCCAGCAGTTTAATGGACAGGAACACTGAAGCTTTCTTT. It is translated as CASSLMDRNTEAFF.

The V and J genes are TRBV19 and TRBJ2-3; a weak D match, TRBD2 (6 bases). The CDR3 is 13 residues long. Trimming took 5 bases from V and 2 from J, leaving 8 bases between them. The germline gives CDR1 LNHDA, CDR2 SQIVND (reference sequence). The CDR3 sequence: CASSRDSTDTQYF. In DNA, the CDR3 is TGTGCCAGTAGTCGGGACTCCACAGATACGCAGTATTTT.

The chain employs TRBV5-1 and TRBJ2-3; tentatively, D is TRBD1 (8 bases). Germline V lookup: CDR1 SGHRS, CDR2 YFSETQ. V was trimmed by 2 bases and J by 5 bases, leaving 15 bases between them. This CDR3 is built from 15 residues. The CDR3 loop reads CASSLRTGGEDTQYF. CDR3 bases: TGCGCCAGCAGCTTAAGAACAGGGGGGGAAGATACGCAGTATTTT. Full variable domain (rest looked up from reference TRBV5-1 and TRBJ2-3): KAGVTQTPRYLIKTRGQQVTLSCSPISGHRSVSWYQQTPGQGLQFLFEYFSETQRNKGNFPGRFSGRQFSNSRSEMNVSTLELGDSALYLCASSLRTGGEDTQYFGPGTRLTVL.

Concerning this clone: Other DNA sequences in this sample translate to the same CDR3. V is TRBV6-2 or TRBV6-3 and J is TRBJ1-5, with no clear D. The length of the CDR3 is 14 residues. V lost 1 base, J lost 1 base, and 5 bases lay in between. Germline lookup yields CDR1 MNHEY and CDR2 SVGEGT. As DNA, the CDR3 is TGTGCCAGCAGTTACTTAGTGAGCAATCAGCCCCAGCATTTT. Its protein is CASSYLVSNQPQHF.

This rearrangement joins TRBV28 to TRBJ2-7; possibly TRBD2 for D (6 bases). The V end was cut by 3 bases, the J end by 3 bases, with 15 bases between. Germline CDR1 and CDR2: MDHEN and SYDVKM. The CDR3 sequence is 15 residues long. The CDR3 here is CASSFGRQGGYEQYF. CDR3 DNA sequence: TGTGCCAGCAGTTTTGGGAGGCAGGGTGGCTACGAGCAGTACTTC.

V gene TRBV5-1 combines with J gene TRBJ1-2; 7 nucleotides align to TRBD1. The CDR3 length is 13 residues. Germline-derived CDR1 and CDR2 are SGHRS and YFSETQ. J gave up 7 bases and V 4 bases, and 7 bases lay outside the gene matches. CDR3 sequence: CASSLGQHAGYTF. CDR3 bases: TGCGCCAGCAGCCTGGGACAGCATGCTGGCTACACCTTC.

The rearrangement joins TRBV4-1 to TRBJ1-2; maybe TRBD1 (6 bases). This CDR3 spans 16 amino acids. Trimming pared 5 bases from V and 4 bases from J, leaving 20 bases between. Germline V gives CDR1 MGHRA, CDR2 YSYEKL. The DNA for the CDR3 is TGCGCCAGCAGCGATAAACTCGGGGGGCCCCCCTATGGCTACACCTTC. This gives the protein CASSDKLGGPPYGYTF.

The genes are TRBV19 and TRBJ2-7; D might be TRBD1 (6 bases). The germline CDR1 and CDR2 sequences are LNHDA and SQIVND (reference sequence). V gave up 0 bases and J gave up 2 bases, with 8 bases separating them. The CDR3 totals 14 residues. CDR3 nucleotides: TGTGCCAGTAGTATAGATTACAGGGCCTACGAGCAGTACTTC. Amino acids: CASSIDYRAYEQYF. Based on the CDR3 plus reference TRBV19 and TRBJ2-7, the full variable domain is DGGITQSPKYLFRKEGQNVTLSCEQNLNHDAMYWYRQDPGQGLRLIYYSQIVNDFQKGDIAEGYSVSREKKESFPLTVTSAQKNPTAFYLCASSIDYRAYEQYFGPGTRLTVT.

As to this clone: Other DNA sequences in this sample translate to the same CDR3. This chain uses TRBV6-5 with TRBJ2-7; the match to TRBD1 covers 8 bases. V lost 0 bases, J lost 3 bases, and 7 bases stayed unmatched. Germline V gives CDR1 MNHEY, CDR2 SVGAGI. The CDR3 covers 16 residues. Written as DNA, the CDR3 is TGTGCCAGCAGTTACTCTTTTGGGACAGGCTACTACGAGCAGTACTTC. Amino acids: CASSYSFGTGYYEQYF.

J is TRBJ2-2 and V is TRBV4-2, with TRBD2 matching over 10 bases. CDR1 and CDR2 from the germline V gene are LGHNA and YNFKEQ. The CDR3 consists of 16 residues. The V gene end was trimmed by 1 base and the J gene end by 5 bases; junction bases not matched to a gene: 4. In nucleotides, the CDR3 is TGTGCCAGCAGCCAAGCTAGCGGGGGAGGGACCGGGGAGCTGTTTTTT. Protein product: CASSQASGGGTGELFF.

The CDR3 nucleotides read TGTGCCAGCAGCCCAAGACAGGGAAAGAACACTGAAGCTTTCTTT. This codes for CASSPRQGKNTEAFF. The chain links TRBV7-9 to TRBJ1-1; TRBD1 agrees at 7 bases. Germline trimming cut 5 bases from V and 1 base from J; bases unmatched to any gene: 7. Looked up from germline, CDR1 is SEHNR and CDR2 is FQNEAQ (reference sequence). CDR3 length equals 15 residues.

The chain employs TRBV11-3 and TRBJ2-7; D perhaps matches TRBD1 (5 bases). The CDR3 contains 14 residues. In germline, CDR1 is SGHNT, CDR2 YENEEA. V was trimmed by 1 base and J by 6 bases, leaving 13 bases between them. The CDR3 region has the DNA TGTGCCAGCAGCTTAGGTGTGACAGCGTCCGAGCAGTACTTC. It is translated as CASSLGVTASEQYF.

This chain uses TRBV18 with TRBJ2-7, with D maybe TRBD1 (5 bases). Per the germline V gene, CDR1 is KGHSH and CDR2 is LQKENI. This CDR3 contains 12 residues. V lost 3 bases to trimming and J lost 6 bases, with 9 bases between them. The CDR3 region is CASSPARVEQYF. CDR3 DNA: TGTGCCAGCTCACCGGCCAGGGTCGAGCAGTACTTC.

On this clone itself: The junction differs from germline at one of its ends, possibly a read error. V and J are TRBV6-1 and TRBJ1-6; D perhaps matches TRBD1 (5 bases). Germline CDR1 reads MNHNS; CDR2 reads SASEGT. The CDR3 spans 16 residues. This CDR3 is CASSDPAGPRDSPLHF. CDR3 nucleotides: TGTGCCAGTAGTGACCCAGCGGGGCCCCGGGATTCACCCCTCCACTTT.

This clone occurred a few times. The chain has TRBV5-4 and TRBJ2-1, with 11 bases aligning to TRBD2. CDR1 and CDR2 (germline): SGHNT, YYREEE (reference sequence). The V gene end was trimmed by 4 bases and the J gene end by 10 bases; junction bases not matched to a gene: 10. The CDR3 spans 15 residues. CDR3 coding DNA: TGTGCCAGCAGCACGGGGCTAGCGGGAGGCGTAGAGCAGTTCTTC. Its translation is CASSTGLAGGVEQFF.

The chain links TRBV5-6 to TRBJ2-1; perhaps TRBD1 as D (5 bases). This CDR3 has 15 amino acids. The V gene lost 4 bases and the J gene lost 8 bases, with 19 bases spanning the gap. From germline, CDR1 is SGHDT and CDR2 YYEEEE. In nucleotides, the CDR3 is TGTGCCAGCAGCGGTTGGACATCCTCCACCCATGAGCAGTTCTTC. Amino acid sequence: CASSGWTSSTHEQFF.

This clone has just a few counts. The chain is built from TRBV2 and TRBJ1-3; 9 bases map to TRBD1. With 8 bases clipped from V and 1 base from J, the junction kept 0 bases outside the gene matches. CDR1 and CDR2 from the germline V gene are SNHLY and FYNNEI. The CDR3 is 13 residues long. This chain's CDR3 is CASGTGSGNTIYF. The CDR3 DNA sequence: TGTGCCAGCGGGACAGGGTCTGGAAACACCATATATTTT. The entire variable domain, with the rest obtained from reference TRBV2 and TRBJ1-3, is as follows: EPEVTQTPSHQVTQMGQEVILRCVPISNHLYFYWYRQILGQKVEFLVSFYNNEISEKSEIFDDQFSVERPDGSNFTLKIRSTKLEDSAMYFCASGTGSGNTIYFGEGSWLTVV.

The chain couples TRBV7-2 to TRBJ2-3; 8 bases agree with TRBD2. The CDR3 totals 15 residues. CDR1 is SGHTA and CDR2 is FQGNSA in the germline V gene. V shed 1 base and J 5 bases; nucleotides not matched to a gene: 5. CDR3 sequence (DNA): TGTGCCAGCAGCTTAGGGGGGACTAGTCAAGATACGCAGTATTTT. This encodes CASSLGGTSQDTQYF. The variable domain in full, with the rest retrieved from reference TRBV7-2 and TRBJ2-3, is GAGVSQSPSNKVTEKGKDVELRCDPISGHTALYWYRQSLGQGLEFLIYFQGNSAPDKSGLPSDRFSAERTGGSVSTLTIQRTQQEDSAVYLCASSLGGTSQDTQYFGPGTRLTVL.

This clone was counted only a few times. The chain is built from TRBV27 and TRBJ1-2, with TRBD1 as a possible D gene (6 bases). Trimming shortened V by 5 bases and J by 1 base, and 17 bases separated the two germline ends. CDR1 is MNHEY, CDR2 SMNVEV, per germline (reference sequence). The CDR3 extends over 16 amino acids. CDR3 residues: CASSLSRQALNYGYTF. Here the CDR3 DNA reads TGTGCCAGCAGTCTCTCGAGACAGGCCCTTAACTATGGCTACACCTTC.

The chain recombines TRBV5-6 with TRBJ1-2, with 8 positions matching TRBD1. Looked up from germline, CDR1 is SGHDT and CDR2 is YYEEEE. Trimming took 3 bases from V and 3 from J; bases not matched to a gene: 4. The CDR3 sequence is 14 residues long. CDR3 sequence (DNA): TGTGCCAGCAGCTACAAGGACAGGGACTATGGCTACACCTTC. Translation: CASSYKDRDYGYTF.

V is TRBV5-4 and J is TRBJ1-3; TRBD1 might be the D (5 bases). The V and J ends lost 4 bases and 0 bases respectively, with 14 bases between them. The CDR3 is 16 residues long. Germline CDR1 and CDR2: SGHNT and YYREEE (reference sequence). The CDR3 spells CASSEGLSSSGNTIYF. The CDR3 DNA follows: TGTGCCAGCAGCGAGGGACTGAGCAGCTCTGGAAACACCATATATTTT.

The chain has TRBV2 and TRBJ1-4, with 11 nucleotides matching TRBD1. V lost 7 bases and J lost 7; bases outside the gene matches: 2. The CDR3 length is 13 residues. CDR1 is SNHLY, CDR2 FYNNEI, per germline. The CDR3 protein is CASTGTGGEKLFF. DNA of the CDR3: TGTGCCAGCACCGGGACAGGGGGTGAAAAACTGTTTTTT.

The chain couples TRBV2 to TRBJ2-1, with TRBD1 as a possible D gene (6 bases). CDR3 length equals 14 residues. Germline CDR1 is SNHLY and CDR2 is FYNNEI. The ends were cut back, 7 bases at V and 6 bases at J, with 16 bases in the middle. The CDR3 loop reads CASNGGGRRNEQFF. The CDR3 DNA sequence: TGTGCCAGCAATGGGGGCGGGCGGCGCAATGAGCAGTTCTTC.

The chain is built from TRBV7-8 and TRBJ2-6, with 10 nucleotides matching TRBD1. This CDR3 has 18 residues. V was clipped by 5 bases and J by 4 bases; unmatched bases: 11. Germline CDR1 is SGHVS and CDR2 is FQNEAQ. In DNA form, the CDR3 reads TGTGCCAGCAGCATCCTTCCGGGACAGGGGAACGGGGCCAACGTCCTGACTTTC. Translated: CASSILPGQGNGANVLTF.

The chain links TRBV7-8 to TRBJ2-1, with 8 bases aligning to TRBD1. With V trimmed by 10 bases and J by 1 base, 6 bases remained unmatched. The CDR3 is made up of 14 amino acids. CDR1 is SGHVS and CDR2 is FQNEAQ in the germline V gene. For the CDR3, the DNA is TGTGCCACCGGACAGGGTGTATCCTACAATGAGCAGTTCTTC. Its protein is CATGQGVSYNEQFF.

The chain uses TRBV6-5 and TRBJ1-2, with 8 nucleotides matching TRBD1. Germline values: CDR1 MNHEY, CDR2 SVGAGI. This CDR3 spans 15 amino acids. After removal of 5 bases from V and 7 bases from J, the junction contained 12 bases not matched to a gene. The CDR3 region is CASSPRWTGKGGYTF. DNA of the CDR3: TGTGCCAGCAGTCCGCGCTGGACAGGGAAAGGTGGCTACACCTTC.

V usage is TRBV12-3 or TRBV12-4 and J usage is TRBJ1-5; TRBD1 aligns across 8 bases. The CDR3 spans 13 residues. Trimming took 5 bases from V and 7 from J; bases not matched to a gene: 4. The DNA of the CDR3 is TGTGCCAGCAGTCCGGACAGGGAGCAGCCCCAGCATTTT. Translated: CASSPDREQPQHF.

The chain recombines TRBV28 with TRBJ2-3, with D maybe TRBD1 (6 bases). Germline CDR1 and CDR2: MDHEN and SYDVKM. V shed 6 bases and J shed 0 bases, with 22 bases lying between them. The CDR3 has 18 amino acids. Here the CDR3 reads CASRPGGAGAGSTDTQYF. In DNA form, the CDR3 reads TGTGCCAGCAGGCCCGGTGGGGCAGGGGCTGGGAGCACAGATACGCAGTATTTT. Drawing the rest from reference TRBV28 and TRBJ2-3, the complete variable domain is DVKVTQSSRYLVKRTGEKVFLECVQDMDHENMFWYRQDPGLGLRLIYFSYDVKMKEKGDIPEGYSVSREKKERFSLILESASTNQTSMYLCASRPGGAGAGSTDTQYFGPGTRLTVL.